This T cell receptor (beta chain) originates from a study of identical twins. In TCRdb, the 5' RACE reads were re-called with MiXCR into one record per CDR3 protein. This sample has about 480,000 distinct CDR3 sequences; approximately 15% occur once, and the top ten carry about 0.52%. This CDR3 is 14 amino acids long. V was trimmed by 6 bases and J by 4 bases, leaving 13 bases between them. The data were also submitted as part of a second study, on yellow fever vaccine responses in identical twins.

The sample was CD4+ T cells sorted from blood. The J gene is TRBJ1-3, the V gene TRBV12-3 or TRBV12-4; D not certain. This TCR derives from a young woman in good health. The CDR3 is CASSPLGRGNTIYF. CDR3 bases: TGTGCCAGCAGCCCACTAGGGAGGGGAAACACCATATATTTT.